The T cell receptor beta chain under discussion was sequenced for a study of control samples from healthy donors and cancer patients. Libraries were prepared by immunoSEQ multiplex PCR; TCRdb keeps only in-frame clonotypes and omits some of them. The data show 110,000 or so clones, approximately 90% seen once. The V and J ends lost 10 bases and 3 bases respectively, with 16 bases between them. CDR3 length: 14 residues. The germline V gene encodes CDR1 MNHEY and CDR2 SVGAGI. The TCR was taken from a woman aged 50 to 65 in good health. The chain employs TRBV6-5 and TRBJ2-1, with D possibly called TRBD1 or TRBD2 (5 bases each). Material for sequencing was blood. The CDR3 DNA sequence: TGTGCCATTTCGGGACCGCTGGACTACAATGAGCAGTTCTTC. This translates into CAISGPLDYNEQFF.